One sample yielded the 21 T cell receptor beta chains listed below, sequenced in a study of shared clonotypes between healthy human individuals. TCRdb's table, derived via immunoSEQ multiplex PCR, lists solely in-frame clones and lacks some. The sample has some 2,100,000 clones, almost 96% seen once; the top ten hold approximately 0.13%. The sample consisted of naive CD4+ T cells sorted from blood. Subset: CD45RA+ positively selected. Receptor source: a man between 18 and 35 years old in good health.

As regards this clone: Other DNA sequences of this sample code for an identical CDR3. The V call is TRBV18, the J call TRBJ2-6, with D possibly called TRBD1 or TRBD2 (5 bases each). Per the germline V gene, CDR1 is KGHSH and CDR2 is LQKENI. The ends were cut back, 0 bases at V and 0 bases at J, with 9 bases in the middle. There are 17 residues in the CDR3. CDR3 in amino acids: CASSPPTGTSGANVLTF. CDR3 in DNA: TGTGCCAGCTCACCACCGACGGGGACCTCTGGGGCCAACGTCCTGACTTTC.

J is TRBJ2-7 and V is TRBV6-5, with TRBD2 identical over 10 bases. This CDR3 region has 14 residues. V gave up 6 bases and J gave up 3 bases; unmatched junction bases: 5. Germline V gene lookup returns CDR1 MNHEY and CDR2 SVGAGI. CDR3 nucleotide sequence: TGTGCCAGCAGGCTAGCGGGAGCTGGCTACGAGCAGTACTTC. Its translation: CASRLAGAGYEQYF.

The chain couples TRBV7-3 to TRBJ1-2; D might be TRBD1 (6 bases). The CDR3 consists of 13 residues. Deletions cut 2 bases from V and 8 bases from J, with 12 bases between. In germline, CDR1 is SGHTA, CDR2 FQGTGA. The CDR3: CASSLRGGSGYTF. DNA for the CDR3: TGTGCCAGCAGCTTACGCGGGGGCTCAGGCTACACCTTC. The full variable domain, its missing parts supplied by reference TRBV7-3 and TRBJ1-2, is GAGVSQTPSNKVTEKGKYVELRCDPISGHTALYWYRQSLGQGPEFLIYFQGTGAADDSGLPNDRFFAVRPEGSVSTLKIQRTERGDSAVYLCASSLRGGSGYTFGSGTRLTVV.

Regarding this clone: Other nucleotide sequences in the sample specify the same CDR3. V gene TRBV29-1 combines with J gene TRBJ2-1; the match to TRBD2 covers 12 bases. This CDR3 is built from 15 residues. Looked up from germline, CDR1 is SQVTM and CDR2 is ANQGSEA. The ends lost 6 bases at V and 2 bases at J; junction bases unmatched: 5. The CDR3 reads CSVLLAGGPYNEQFF. The CDR3 DNA is TGCAGCGTCCTTCTAGCGGGAGGGCCCTACAATGAGCAGTTCTTC.

J is TRBJ2-7 and V is TRBV9, with TRBD2 matching over 10 bases. The germline gives CDR1 SGDLS, CDR2 YYNGEE. CDR3 length equals 15 residues. Trimming removed 0 bases from V and 3 bases from J; junction bases left unmatched: 3. The CDR3 here is CASSVEASGSYEQYF. In DNA, the CDR3 is TGTGCCAGCAGCGTAGAGGCTAGCGGGAGCTACGAGCAGTACTTC.

The rearrangement uses TRBV9 and TRBJ2-5; no clear D. Germline loops: CDR1 SGDLS, CDR2 YYNGEE. Trimming took off 5 bases at V and 6 bases at J, with 8 bases between the two ends. The length of the CDR3 is 11 residues. The CDR3 here is CASSPGQTQYF. The DNA of the CDR3 is TGTGCCAGCAGTCCCGGCCAGACCCAGTACTTC. The full variable domain, completed using reference TRBV9 and TRBJ2-5, is DSGVTQTPKHLITATGQRVTLRCSPRSGDLSVYWYQQSLDQGLQFLIQYYNGEERAKGNILERFSAQQFPDLHSELNLSSLELGDSALYFCASSPGQTQYFGPGTRLLVL.

A word on this clone: This specimen includes other DNA sequences encoding the same CDR3. The rearrangement joins TRBV11-2 to TRBJ1-1; no definite D call. CDR3 size: 13 residues. V gave up 1 base and J gave up 1 base, with 4 bases separating them. The V gene's germline CDR1 is SGHAT and CDR2 FQNNGV. CDR3 nucleotides: TGTGCCAGCAGCTTAGGTGCGAACACTGAAGCTTTCTTT. This translates into CASSLGANTEAFF.

V is TRBV27 and J is TRBJ1-2; unclear D gene. V was pared by 10 bases and J by 8 bases, with 14 bases between. Germline V lookup: CDR1 MNHEY, CDR2 SMNVEV (reference sequence). The CDR3 totals 11 residues. This chain's CDR3 is CATPRWPGYTF. The DNA of the CDR3 is TGTGCCACCCCAAGGTGGCCCGGCTACACCTTC.

The chain uses TRBV19 and TRBJ1-5; maybe TRBD1 (5 bases). The germline V gene has CDR1 LNHDA and CDR2 SQIVND (reference sequence). V was trimmed by 4 bases and J by 1 base, leaving 17 bases between them. The CDR3 contains 17 residues. The CDR3 spells CASSTNLQWGSNQPQHF. The CDR3 DNA sequence: TGTGCCAGTAGTACGAACCTACAGTGGGGCAGCAATCAGCCCCAGCATTTT.

J is TRBJ1-4 and V is TRBV14; no clear D. The CDR3 runs 15 residues. Trimming took 4 bases from V and 2 from J, leaving 11 bases between them. Germline V gene data show CDR1 as SGHDN and CDR2 as FVKESK. For the CDR3, the DNA is TGTGCCAGCAGCCTTTTACTCGGGACTAATGAAAAACTGTTTTTT. Its protein product is CASSLLLGTNEKLFF.

CDR3: CASSESASGSFEQYF. As DNA, the CDR3 is TGCGCCAGCAGTGAGTCGGCCTCGGGGAGCTTTGAGCAGTACTTC. J is TRBJ2-7 and V is TRBV10-1; D is possibly TRBD2 (5 bases). The CDR3 runs 15 residues. Germline CDR1 WNHNN, CDR2 SYGVQD (reference sequence). V was clipped by 0 bases and J by 7 bases, with 16 bases between them.

The chain carries TRBV27 and TRBJ2-1; TRBD2 might be the D (5 bases). Trimming shortened V by 7 bases and J by 5 bases, and 15 bases separated the two germline ends. Germline assignment: CDR1 MNHEY and CDR2 SMNVEV (reference sequence). The CDR3 runs 14 residues. CDR3 sequence: CASTPGLTHNEQFF. The DNA for the CDR3 is TGTGCCAGCACCCCGGGATTAACCCACAATGAGCAGTTCTTC.

CDR3 sequence: CASSLRINAGTDYEQYF. DNA for the CDR3: TGTGCCAGCAGCTTACGGATAAATGCCGGGACAGACTACGAGCAGTACTTC. The chain links TRBV7-8 to TRBJ2-7; 7 bases fit TRBD1. J was trimmed by 3 bases and V by 2 bases; bases with no gene match: 13. Germline CDR1 is SGHVS and CDR2 is FQNEAQ. The CDR3 sequence is 17 residues long.

This clone was recorded only once. This rearrangement joins TRBV7-6 to TRBJ2-2; D is unresolved. Germline assignment: CDR1 SGHVS and CDR2 FNYEAQ. V was pared by 1 base and J by 0 bases, with 9 bases between. The CDR3 extends over 16 amino acids. The DNA of the CDR3 is TGTGCCAGCAGCTTAGGCCCGGCAGCGAACACCGGGGAGCTGTTTTTT. Translating it yields CASSLGPAANTGELFF.

The V gene is TRBV6-1, the J gene TRBJ2-3; 8 nucleotides line up with TRBD1. V dropped 4 bases and J dropped 1; count of bases not matched to a gene: 4. The germline gives CDR1 MNHNS, CDR2 SASEGT. CDR3 size: 15 residues. The DNA of the CDR3 is TGTGCCAGCAGTGGACAGGGGTCGGGCACAGATACGCAGTATTTT. Its translation is CASSGQGSGTDTQYF.

V and J are TRBV6-5 and TRBJ2-1; 8 nucleotides align to TRBD2. CDR1 is MNHEY and CDR2 is SVGAGI in the germline V gene. With 6 bases clipped from V and 4 bases from J, the junction kept 5 bases outside the gene matches. The CDR3 has 14 residues. CDR3 residues: CASRGRGGYNEQFF. CDR3 coding DNA: TGTGCCAGCAGGGGACGGGGGGGATACAATGAGCAGTTCTTC.

About this clone itself: Other DNA sequences of this sample code for an identical CDR3. This chain joins TRBV10-2 and TRBJ2-7; D not resolved. Germline V gene lookup returns CDR1 WSHSY and CDR2 SAAADI. Trimming removed 3 bases at V and 6 bases at J, with 6 bases between. The CDR3 sequence is 11 residues long. As DNA, the CDR3 is TGCGCCAGCAGTGATTTCTCCGAGCAGTACTTC. Translation: CASSDFSEQYF.

The rearrangement links TRBV7-2 to TRBJ2-1; 8 bases line up with TRBD2. From germline, CDR1 is SGHTA and CDR2 FQGNSA. Trimming removed 7 bases from V and 7 bases from J; junction bases left unmatched: 15. CDR3 length equals 16 residues. Here the CDR3 DNA reads TGTGCCAGCAACGCATATCCGGGACTAGGGGCGAATGAGCAGTTCTTC. Encoded protein: CASNAYPGLGANEQFF.

The CDR3 reads CASRPPGPGYGYTF. The CDR3 bases are TGTGCCAGCAGGCCTCCGGGGCCGGGCTATGGCTACACCTTC. The genes are TRBV27 and TRBJ1-2; D is perhaps TRBD1 (5 bases). Germline V gene lookup returns CDR1 MNHEY and CDR2 SMNVEV (reference sequence). The CDR3 totals 14 residues. With 6 bases removed from V and 4 bases from J, the gap between germline ends came to 15 bases.

This clone has a single count. At one end, the junction sequence differs from germline, possibly due to a read error. The chain carries TRBV7-7 and TRBJ1-3; maybe TRBD1 (5 bases). The CDR3 is 15 amino acids. Germline CDR1 is SSHAT and CDR2 is FNYEAQ (reference sequence). CDR3 residues: CASSPGGEGGNTIYF. Written as DNA, the CDR3 is TGTGCTAGCAGCCCCGGGGGAGAGGGAGGAAACACCATATATTTT.

The chain carries TRBV30 and TRBJ1-5, with no clear D. Germline CDR1 is GTSNPN and CDR2 is SVGIG (reference sequence). With 2 bases removed from V and 1 base from J, the gap between germline ends came to 6 bases. The CDR3 runs 13 residues. The chain's CDR3 is CAWSPWSNQPQHF. The CDR3 DNA sequence: TGTGCCTGGAGTCCCTGGAGCAATCAGCCCCAGCATTTT.